These 7 T cell receptor beta chains were sequenced from one sample in a study of identical twins. TCRdb redid the calling of the 5' RACE reads with MiXCR, one entry per CDR3 protein. Of some 260,000 distinct CDR3 sequences listed, over 11% are singletons. Sequencing was carried out using memory (CD45RO+) T cells sorted from blood. These receptors were collected from a woman between 18 and 29 years old in good health.

The rearrangement joins TRBV5-1 to TRBJ2-2; 7 bases agree with TRBD1. Germline V lookup: CDR1 SGHRS, CDR2 YFSETQ. This CDR3 region has 14 residues. J lost 7 bases, V lost 6 bases, and 9 bases had no gene match. This CDR3 is CASNPSGGSGELFF. CDR3 sequence (DNA): TGCGCCAGCAACCCGTCAGGGGGTAGCGGGGAGCTGTTTTTT.

This clonotype was seen a few times. The rearrangement links TRBV18 to TRBJ2-6; D might be TRBD1 or TRBD2, each matching 5 bases. The CDR3 covers 16 residues. V dropped 0 bases and J dropped 2 bases, with 8 bases sitting between them. In germline, CDR1 is KGHSH, CDR2 LQKENI. The CDR3 DNA reads TGTGCCAGCTCACCACCTAGGGACCCTGGGGCCAACGTCCTGACTTTC. Residues: CASSPPRDPGANVLTF.

V usage is TRBV2 and J usage is TRBJ2-1; D gene ambiguous. The CDR3 is made up of 15 amino acids. Germline lookup yields CDR1 SNHLY and CDR2 FYNNEI. Trimming took off 5 bases at V and 0 bases at J, with 11 bases between the two ends. As DNA, the CDR3 is TGTGCCAGCAGTCCCGAAATGAGCTCCTACAATGAGCAGTTCTTC. Translation gives CASSPEMSSYNEQFF.

This clonotype was counted many times. The V call is TRBV27, the J call TRBJ1-2, with D possibly being TRBD1 (5 bases). The CDR3 contains 15 residues. The ends were cut back, 2 bases at V and 5 bases at J, with 15 bases in the middle. Germline V CDR1 and CDR2: MNHEY, SMNVEV (reference sequence). CDR3 coding DNA: TGTGCCAGCAGTTTAGACAGAGCAAGCCTTTATGGCTACACCTTC. Translation gives CASSLDRASLYGYTF.

This clonotype was observed many times. This sequence joins TRBV6-1 and TRBJ1-5, with 11 bases matching TRBD1. The CDR3 has 16 residues. CDR1 and CDR2 from the germline V gene are MNHNS and SASEGT. Unmatched junction bases numbered 7, after V lost 6 bases and J lost 3 bases. The chain's CDR3 is CASSLRTGGFNQPQHF. The CDR3 coding sequence is TGTGCCAGCAGCCTTCGGACAGGGGGCTTCAATCAGCCCCAGCATTTT.

In this sample, this clonotype turned up a few times. This rearrangement joins TRBV6-5 to TRBJ1-3; D ambiguous. Germline loops: CDR1 MNHEY, CDR2 SVGAGI. V gave up 2 bases and J gave up 4 bases, with 9 bases separating them. CDR3 length: 14 residues. CDR3 residues: CASSYRTAGNTIYF. CDR3 bases: TGTGCCAGCAGTTACCGTACAGCAGGAAACACCATATATTTT.

Here the CDR3 reads CASSLVGTHEQYF. In nucleotides, the CDR3 is TGTGCCAGCAGCTTGGTGGGGACGCACGAGCAGTACTTC. The V gene is TRBV5-5, the J gene TRBJ2-7; D is perhaps TRBD1 or TRBD2 (5 bases each). The germline V gene has CDR1 SGHKS and CDR2 YYEKEE (reference sequence). V gave up 0 bases and J gave up 5 bases, with 9 bases separating them. The CDR3 loop spans 13 amino acids.